This TCR beta chain was obtained from a study of T cells in Graves' hyperthyroidism and ophthalmopathy. At the level of the study: The blood sample was taken at first diagnosis, before treatment began. Study-wide points: Through a model of 13 V-J features, ophthalmopathy was separated from stable hyperthyroidism.

About this clonotype itself: Its specificity is not known.

Aged 18 to 65, the patients had hyperthyroidism that was newly diagnosed and had lasted under 2 months. Blood was obtained at the first hyperthyroidism diagnosis, which preceded any ophthalmopathy symptoms. RNA transcripts were the template for amplifying TCR beta CDR3 regions. HTBI primers were used for first-round RT-PCR of the TCR CDR3. TCRdb processed the multiplex PCR reads anew with MiXCR; each CDR3 protein has one entry. This table holds 350,000 or so distinct CDR3 sequences, about 18% found once. This TCR came from a woman aged 25 to 45 with Graves' hyperthyroidism that later progressed to Graves' ophthalmopathy. The source material was blood.

The CDR3 DNA reads as TGCAGTGCTAGCGATCCCCTGGAAGCGGGGAGCACAGATACGCAGTATTTT. Its protein product is CSASDPLEAGSTDTQYF. The genes are TRBV20-1 and TRBJ2-3, with 7 bases fitting TRBD2. The germline V gene encodes CDR1 DFQATT and CDR2 SNEGSKA (reference sequence). V shed 3 bases, J shed 0 bases, and the junction held 12 bases outside the gene matches. This CDR3 region has 17 residues.